This entry lists 5 T cell receptor beta chains sequenced from one sample in a study of blood T cell repertoires in COVID-19. Libraries were prepared by immunoSEQ multiplex PCR; TCRdb keeps only in-frame clonotypes and omits some of them. The sample lists roughly 230,000 clones; around 80% were seen once. The specimen sequenced was peripheral blood. These receptors were taken from a human donor in a cohort sampled during active COVID-19.

This chain's CDR3 is CASSEVAGGRGNEQFF. The CDR3 DNA sequence: TGTGCCAGCAGTGAAGTAGCGGGAGGGCGGGGAAATGAGCAGTTCTTC. J is TRBJ2-1 and V is TRBV2, with 11 bases identical to TRBD2. This CDR3 is 16 amino acids long. Trimming took 1 base from V and 7 from J; bases not matched to a gene: 6. In germline, CDR1 is SNHLY, CDR2 FYNNEI.

The chain's CDR3 is CASSWGEDNQPQHF. CDR3 DNA sequence: TGTGCCAGCAGCTGGGGCGAGGACAATCAGCCCCAGCATTTT. The chain links TRBV7-9 to TRBJ1-5; the D gene is possibly TRBD1 (5 bases). Germline V lookup: CDR1 SEHNR, CDR2 FQNEAQ (reference sequence). V was shortened by 4 bases and J by 3 bases, with 10 bases between the two germline ends. This CDR3 contains 14 residues.

The chain joins TRBV29-1 to TRBJ2-3; weak D call: TRBD2 (6 bases). In germline, CDR1 is SQVTM, CDR2 ANQGSEA. The V and J ends lost 6 bases and 6 bases respectively, with 19 bases between them. The CDR3 totals 14 residues. The CDR3 is CSVTAPGLRDTQYF. The CDR3 DNA reads as TGCAGCGTCACCGCCCCGGGACTGCGGGATACGCAGTATTTT.

The chain is built from TRBV5-1 and TRBJ1-1; D unclear. Germline V lookup: CDR1 SGHRS, CDR2 YFSETQ. Trimming shortened V by 0 bases and J by 0 bases, and 9 bases separated the two germline ends. CDR3 length: 15 residues. Here the CDR3 reads CASSLDSTMNTEAFF. The CDR3 coding sequence is TGCGCCAGCAGCTTGGACAGTACGATGAACACTGAAGCTTTCTTT.

The genes are TRBV19 and TRBJ2-3; D might be TRBD1 (6 bases). Germline V gives CDR1 LNHDA, CDR2 SQIVND (reference sequence). There are 13 residues in the CDR3. V was trimmed by 4 bases and J by 4 bases, leaving 9 bases between them. In DNA, the CDR3 is TGTGCCAGTAGTAATGGGGGCGCAGATACGCAGTATTTT. Translating gives CASSNGGADTQYF. Complete variable domain (other parts from reference TRBV19 and TRBJ2-3): DGGITQSPKYLFRKEGQNVTLSCEQNLNHDAMYWYRQDPGQGLRLIYYSQIVNDFQKGDIAEGYSVSREKKESFPLTVTSAQKNPTAFYLCASSNGGADTQYFGPGTRLTVL.